This T cell receptor beta chain was captured by sequencing in a study of Ad26.COV2.S vaccination and SARS-CoV-2 variants. Treatment reported: some 19 received Ad26.COV2.S at low or high dose, single or two shots; roughly 5 received placebo; per-sample allocation not given. Vaccine and placebo recipients were sampled on day 63 after the first injection. An Ad26 vector expressing Wuhan-strain SARS-CoV-2 spike served as the vaccine. On this clone: Antigen: not known. Other DNA sequences in the sample encode the same CDR3.

Study results and caveats: Analyses that measured TCR breadth and depth may have underestimated total T cell responses. Substantial post-vaccination breadth of spike-specific CD8+ and CD4+ T cell responses was reported.

Libraries were prepared by immunoSEQ multiplex PCR; TCRdb keeps only in-frame clonotypes and omits some of them. This table holds 380,000 or so clones, about 88% found once. Sequenced here: peripheral blood, sampled in a trial of Ad26.COV2.S vaccine versus placebo. The TCR was taken from a person aged 18-60 years who received the Ad26.COV2.S COVID-19 vaccine or a placebo.

The CDR3 DNA follows: TGCGCCAGCAGCCCCGGTGGTGGGGAGACCCAGTACTTC. This sequence encodes CASSPGGGETQYF. The chain combines TRBV5-1 with TRBJ2-5; D is unclear. V was cut by 4 bases and J by 5 bases, with 12 bases left in between. Germline lookup yields CDR1 SGHRS and CDR2 YFSETQ. The CDR3 contains 13 residues.